This TCR beta chain was found in a study of vaccination effects on CD4 cells after COVID-19. Study results and caveats: After vaccination of healthy people, only 1 of 255 vaccine-induced clones cross-reacted with common cold coronaviruses.

With regard to this clone: Its antigen is unidentified.

Produced via immunoSEQ multiplex PCR; TCRdb's table is partial and in-frame only. The top ten hold 1.5% to 2% of the sample, which has 64,000 or so clones, roughly 78% seen once. Viral peptide pools were used in the ViraFEST assay to expand antigen-specific CD4+ T cells, and sequencing came afterward. Having been cultured for around ten days, the cells underwent CD4+ T cell isolation. Participants each got two BNT162b2 or mRNA-1273 vaccine doses. Having tested negative for nucleocapsid antibodies, the vaccine recipients showed no prior SARS-CoV-2 infection. The sequencing used CD4+ T cells from PBMCs cultured with HCoV-OC43 spike peptides, collected after COVID-19 vaccination. The subset: HCoV-OC43 spike overlapping peptide pool stimulation. The receptor was derived from a human donor who received a COVID-19 vaccine.

Written as DNA, the CDR3 is TGTGCCAGCAGCCAAGATCAGTCGCGGCTCCAAGAGACCCAGTACTTC. The encoded protein is CASSQDQSRLQETQYF. This chain joins TRBV4-2 and TRBJ2-5, with D hard to call. CDR3 length: 16 amino acids. CDR1 LGHNA and CDR2 YNFKEQ come from the germline V gene. Between the trimmed V and J ends, which lost 0 bases and 1 base, there was a span of 12 bases.